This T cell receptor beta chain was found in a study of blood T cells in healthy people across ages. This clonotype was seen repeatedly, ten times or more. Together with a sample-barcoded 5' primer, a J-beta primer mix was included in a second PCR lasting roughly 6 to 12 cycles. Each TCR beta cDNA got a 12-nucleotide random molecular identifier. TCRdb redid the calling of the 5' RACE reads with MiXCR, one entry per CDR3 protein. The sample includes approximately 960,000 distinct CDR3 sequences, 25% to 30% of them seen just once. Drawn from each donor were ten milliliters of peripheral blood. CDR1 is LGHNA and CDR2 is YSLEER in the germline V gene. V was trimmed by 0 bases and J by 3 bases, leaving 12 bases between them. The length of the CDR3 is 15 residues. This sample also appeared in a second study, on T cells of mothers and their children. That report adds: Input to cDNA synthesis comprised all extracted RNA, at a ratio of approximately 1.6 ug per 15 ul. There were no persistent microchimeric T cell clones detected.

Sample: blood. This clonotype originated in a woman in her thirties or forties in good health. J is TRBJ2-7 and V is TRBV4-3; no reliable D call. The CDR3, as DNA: TGCGCCAGCAGCCAAGATAAAAACGGAAACTACGAGCAGTACTTC. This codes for CASSQDKNGNYEQYF.